A single sample gave rise to the 5 T cell receptor beta chains below, sequenced in a study of shared clonotypes between healthy human individuals. Generated by immunoSEQ multiplex PCR, the TCRdb table keeps only in-frame clones and is missing some. The sample consists of about 1.9 million clones, just under 95% of them appearing once. Terminally differentiated effector memory CD45RA+ cells were excluded by CCR7 positive selection of CD45RO-negative cells. The sequenced sample consisted of naive CD8+ T cells from PBMCs. The receptors were gathered from a man between 18 and 29 years old in good health. Some clones in this sample may be carry-over from other donors' samples.

This clone was found a few times. The chain links TRBV6-5 to TRBJ1-5; 8 positions match TRBD1. The ends lost 8 bases at V and 4 bases at J; junction bases unmatched: 7. This CDR3 has 14 amino acids. Germline V CDR1 and CDR2: MNHEY, SVGAGI. This CDR3 reads CASGTGGGNQPQHF. In DNA, the CDR3 is TGTGCCAGCGGAACAGGGGGAGGGAATCAGCCCCAGCATTTT.

The genes are TRBV6-5 and TRBJ2-2; a possible D gene is TRBD1 (6 bases). V was shortened by 6 bases and J by 5 bases, with 13 bases between the two germline ends. CDR1 and CDR2 from the germline V gene are MNHEY and SVGAGI. This CDR3 region has 14 residues. DNA of the CDR3: TGTGCCAGCAGCGACAGCAGGGGAACCGGGGAGCTGTTTTTT. Its protein is CASSDSRGTGELFF.

The genes are TRBV6-5 and TRBJ2-1, with 10 bases identical to TRBD2. The J segment lost 4 bases and the V segment lost 4 bases, leaving 7 bases of the junction unmatched. This CDR3 spans 16 amino acids. Per germline, CDR1 MNHEY and CDR2 SVGAGI. In DNA form, the CDR3 reads TGTGCCAGCAGTTTATCCGGGACTAGCGTATACAATGAGCAGTTCTTC. It encodes CASSLSGTSVYNEQFF.

On this clone: Other DNA sequences in the sample encode the same CDR3. This rearrangement joins TRBV29-1 to TRBJ1-2; D call uncertain. Looked up from germline, CDR1 is SQVTM and CDR2 is ANQGSEA. Trimming cost V 4 bases and J 4 bases, with 7 bases left between them. The CDR3 runs 11 residues. The CDR3 spells CSVVTGYGYTF. In DNA form, the CDR3 reads TGCAGCGTTGTAACTGGCTATGGCTACACCTTC.

This chain uses TRBV27 with TRBJ2-7; possible D gene TRBD1, 5 bases. The CDR3 has 12 amino acids. Per the germline V gene, CDR1 is MNHEY and CDR2 is SMNVEV (reference sequence). V shed 5 bases and J shed 2 bases, with 7 bases lying between them. CDR3 protein: CASSGAAYEQYF. The CDR3 coding sequence is TGTGCCAGCAGTGGGGCAGCCTACGAGCAGTACTTC.